A single sample gave rise to the 27 T cell receptor beta chains below, sequenced in a study of cytotoxic CD8 clonotypes in ibrutinib-treated CLL. Assay used: immunoSEQ multiplex PCR; TCRdb lists only in-frame clones, some missing. The table lists about 97,000 clones, 70% to 80% of them singletons. The sequencing used PBMCs, collected after 12 months of ibrutinib treatment. The receptors come from a human donor with chronic lymphocytic leukemia.

The chain couples TRBV7-6 to TRBJ2-3; 7 positions agree with TRBD1. Germline CDR1 SGHVS, CDR2 FNYEAQ. This CDR3 comprises 17 residues. The trim removed 6 bases at V and 0 bases at J, leaving 12 bases unmatched. DNA of the CDR3: TGTGCCAGCAGACGAAAACCCGGGACAGCTAGCACAGATACGCAGTATTTT. Its translation: CASRRKPGTASTDTQYF.

This clone was detected once. The chain uses TRBV7-3 and TRBJ2-7; D is ambiguous. From germline, CDR1 is SGHTA and CDR2 FQGTGA. The CDR3 consists of 16 residues. The V gene lost 5 bases and the J gene lost 1 base, with 18 bases spanning the gap. CDR3 protein: CASSPFGGVTSYEQYF. The CDR3 nucleotides are TGTGCCAGCAGCCCGTTCGGCGGAGTGACTTCCTACGAGCAGTACTTC.

The chain links TRBV27 to TRBJ1-5, with TRBD1 as a possible D gene (6 bases). Germline assignment: CDR1 MNHEY and CDR2 SMNVEV (reference sequence). The CDR3 loop spans 15 amino acids. V gave up 2 bases and J gave up 5 bases, with 13 bases separating them. CDR3 sequence (DNA): TGTGCCAGCAGTTTACGGGGGGCAGTGGATCAGCCCCAGCATTTT. The encoded protein is CASSLRGAVDQPQHF.

The chain has TRBV12-5 and TRBJ1-2; no firm D call. V lost 3 bases and J lost 4, with 6 bases in between. Germline V lookup: CDR1 LGHNT, CDR2 FRNRAP. CDR3 length: 12 amino acids. The chain's CDR3 is CASGLGTYGYTF. CDR3 coding DNA: TGTGCTAGTGGTTTAGGAACCTATGGCTACACCTTC.

The chain joins TRBV7-2 to TRBJ1-3; weak D call: TRBD1 (5 bases). Germline values: CDR1 SGHTA, CDR2 FQGNSA. The CDR3 contains 14 residues. V was shortened by 5 bases and J by 2 bases, with 10 bases between the two germline ends. The CDR3 DNA follows: TGTGCCAGCAGCCAGCGGGGGGCTGGAAACACCATATATTTT. Translation gives CASSQRGAGNTIYF. Filled out from reference TRBV7-2 and TRBJ1-3, the complete variable domain reads GAGVSQSPSNKVTEKGKDVELRCDPISGHTALYWYRQSLGQGLEFLIYFQGNSAPDKSGLPSDRFSAERTGGSVSTLTIQRTQQEDSAVYLCASSQRGAGNTIYFGEGSWLTVV.

The CDR3 spells CASSMQGSYGYTF. In DNA, the CDR3 is TGTGCCAGTAGTATGCAGGGATCCTATGGCTACACCTTC. The J gene is TRBJ1-2, the V gene TRBV19, with D maybe TRBD1 (5 bases). V was clipped by 3 bases and J by 4 bases, with 9 bases between them. This CDR3 has 13 amino acids. Germline loops: CDR1 LNHDA, CDR2 SQIVND (reference sequence).

The chain carries TRBV6-5 and TRBJ2-7; D ambiguous. Looked up from germline, CDR1 is MNHEY and CDR2 is SVGAGI. The CDR3 totals 14 residues. V dropped 2 bases and J dropped 2 bases, with 10 bases sitting between them. CDR3 protein: CASSYGTAAYEQYF. The CDR3 DNA is TGTGCCAGCAGTTACGGCACAGCAGCCTACGAGCAGTACTTC.

The genes are TRBV27 and TRBJ2-2; D may be TRBD1 (6 bases). Germline CDR1 MNHEY, CDR2 SMNVEV (reference sequence). This CDR3 has 14 residues. V was shortened by 8 bases and J by 4 bases, with 14 bases between the two germline ends. CDR3 region: CASARFRGTGELFF. The DNA for the CDR3 is TGTGCCAGCGCCCGGTTCAGGGGCACCGGGGAGCTGTTTTTT.

CDR3 nucleotides: TGTGCCAGCAGCACGGTTGGGGGTAATATATACGAGCAGTACTTC. Translating gives CASSTVGGNIYEQYF. J is TRBJ2-7 and V is TRBV7-2; the D call may be TRBD1 or TRBD2 (5 bases each). Trimming took off 5 bases at V and 4 bases at J, with 18 bases between the two ends. Germline CDR1 SGHTA, CDR2 FQGNSA. The CDR3 extends over 15 amino acids.

This clone was recorded a few times. The V gene is TRBV5-4, the J gene TRBJ1-1; TRBD1 agrees at 8 bases. After removal of 5 bases from V and 4 bases from J, the junction contained 10 bases not matched to a gene. CDR1 and CDR2 (germline): SGHNT, YYREEE (reference sequence). The CDR3 runs to 15 residues. The DNA of the CDR3 is TGTGCCAGCAGACCTGACAGGGGAAGAGGCACTGAAGCTTTCTTT. The encoded protein is CASRPDRGRGTEAFF.

CDR3 protein: CASSFGQGVHEQYF. CDR3 DNA: TGTGCCAGTAGTTTCGGACAGGGGGTCCACGAGCAGTACTTC. The chain couples TRBV19 to TRBJ2-7; 10 bases align to TRBD1. In germline, CDR1 is LNHDA, CDR2 SQIVND (reference sequence). The V segment lost 5 bases and the J segment 5 bases; nucleotides outside the gene matches: 6. CDR3 size: 14 residues.

The chain joins TRBV15 to TRBJ2-5, with D unresolved. Looked up from germline, CDR1 is LNHNV and CDR2 is YYDKDF (reference sequence). The V end lost 5 bases, the J end lost 5 bases, and 12 bases lay between the germline ends. The CDR3 spans 13 residues. CDR3 amino acids: CATSGGSLETQYF. In DNA, the CDR3 is TGTGCCACCAGCGGCGGCAGCCTGGAGACCCAGTACTTC.

The V and J genes are TRBV27 and TRBJ1-5; no clear D. V gave up 5 bases and J gave up 9 bases, with 11 bases separating them. The CDR3 covers 12 residues. CDR1 and CDR2 from the germline V gene are MNHEY and SMNVEV (reference sequence). CDR3 residues: CASSPRGGPQHF. The CDR3 DNA follows: TGTGCCAGCAGTCCACGGGGAGGGCCCCAGCATTTT.

With respect to this clone: The same CDR3 arises from other DNA sequences in this sample as well. This rearrangement joins TRBV30 to TRBJ1-5; 8 bases fit TRBD1. The length of the CDR3 is 13 residues. Trimming cost V 5 bases and J 0 bases; bases outside gene matches: 0. Germline V gene lookup returns CDR1 GTSNPN and CDR2 SVGIG (reference sequence). The CDR3 is CAWGTGSNQPQHF. The CDR3 region has the DNA TGTGCCTGGGGGACAGGTAGCAATCAGCCCCAGCATTTT.

This chain uses TRBV5-6 with TRBJ1-1; tentative D call: TRBD1 (6 bases). Trimming cost V 1 base and J 8 bases, with 18 bases left between them. The CDR3 has 15 amino acids. Germline-derived CDR1 and CDR2 are SGHDT and YYEEEE. CDR3 sequence reads: CASSLWGGTDSEAFF. In DNA, the CDR3 is TGTGCCAGCAGCTTGTGGGGGGGCACAGACTCCGAAGCTTTCTTT.

This clone was seen a few times. The chain combines TRBV5-1 with TRBJ1-2; D is ambiguous. Per germline, CDR1 SGHRS and CDR2 YFSETQ. This CDR3 has 12 amino acids. Trimming took 1 base from V and 4 from J, leaving 5 bases between them. The chain's CDR3 is CASSLTAYGYTF. DNA for the CDR3: TGCGCCAGCAGCTTGACAGCCTATGGCTACACCTTC.

The V and J genes are TRBV18 and TRBJ1-4; weak D call: TRBD1 (6 bases). Germline V gene lookup returns CDR1 KGHSH and CDR2 LQKENI. This CDR3 spans 15 amino acids. V lost 6 bases and J 0 bases, leaving 11 bases between the germline ends. The CDR3 region has the DNA TGTGCCAGCTCTCAGGGGTTTCCAACTAATGAAAAACTGTTTTTT. Amino acid sequence: CASSQGFPTNEKLFF.

The genes are TRBV29-1 and TRBJ2-3, with 11 nucleotides matching TRBD1. V was pared by 7 bases and J by 4 bases, with 7 bases of the junction left unmatched. The CDR3 has 14 amino acids. In germline, CDR1 is SQVTM, CDR2 ANQGSEA. The CDR3 DNA sequence: TGCAGCGGGGGACAGGGGGTCCCCCCAGATACGCAGTATTTT. Its translation: CSGGQGVPPDTQYF.

This clone has only a few counts. The V call is TRBV30, the J call TRBJ2-7; 7 bases are shared with TRBD1. Germline V gives CDR1 GTSNPN, CDR2 SVGIG (reference sequence). Trimming removed 5 bases from V and 3 bases from J; junction bases left unmatched: 1. The CDR3 length is 11 residues. CDR3 sequence: CAWGDSYEQYF. The CDR3 region has the DNA TGTGCCTGGGGGGACAGCTACGAGCAGTACTTC.

The J gene is TRBJ1-5, the V gene TRBV6-1; no clear D gene. Germline CDR1 MNHNS, CDR2 SASEGT. CDR3 length: 14 amino acids. Trimming pared 3 bases from V and 0 bases from J, leaving 6 bases between. DNA of the CDR3: TGTGCCAGCAGTGATGGCTATAGCAATCAGCCCCAGCATTTT. This sequence encodes CASSDGYSNQPQHF.

V is TRBV27 and J is TRBJ2-3; possibly TRBD2 for D (6 bases). Germline CDR1 and CDR2: MNHEY and SMNVEV (reference sequence). The CDR3 covers 14 residues. The V end was cut by 0 bases, the J end by 5 bases, with 9 bases between. CDR3 sequence: CASSLSGGGDTQYF. CDR3 DNA sequence: TGTGCCAGCAGTTTATCTGGGGGAGGAGATACGCAGTATTTT.

The gene calls are TRBV25-1 and TRBJ2-6; D is unclear. The germline gives CDR1 MGHDK, CDR2 SYGVNS. The CDR3 has 14 amino acids. V lost 3 bases and J 0 bases, leaving 3 bases between the germline ends. The DNA of the CDR3 is TGTGCCAGCAGTGAGGGCTCTGGGGCCAACGTCCTGACTTTC. As protein: CASSEGSGANVLTF.

This chain links TRBV2 with TRBJ2-7; D is ambiguous. The CDR3 length is 10 residues. Per the germline V gene, CDR1 is SNHLY and CDR2 is FYNNEI. Between the trimmed V and J ends, which lost 8 bases and 5 bases, there was a span of 7 bases. The CDR3 spells CASGVNEQYF. CDR3 DNA sequence: TGTGCCAGCGGCGTGAACGAGCAGTACTTC.

The chain is built from TRBV7-9 and TRBJ2-5; 10 bases are a match to TRBD1. CDR3 length: 14 amino acids. Germline loops: CDR1 SEHNR, CDR2 FQNEAQ (reference sequence). Losses at the gene ends were 0 bases for V and 11 bases for J; bases not matched to a gene: 6. Here the CDR3 DNA reads TGTGCCAGCAGCTTAGCCGGGACAGGGGAGGCGCAGTACTTC. Translated, it gives CASSLAGTGEAQYF.

This chain links TRBV23-1 with TRBJ2-5; 9 positions agree with TRBD2. TRBV23-1 is designated an ORF whose function remains uncertain. After removal of 2 bases from V and 0 bases from J, the junction contained 1 base not matched to a gene. This CDR3 is 15 amino acids long. In DNA, the CDR3 is TGCGCCAGCAGTCAAGCGGGGGGGGACCAAGAGACCCAGTACTTC. It is translated as CASSQAGGDQETQYF.

V is TRBV4-3 and J is TRBJ2-1, with TRBD2 matching over 8 bases. Germline trimming cut 3 bases from V and 4 bases from J; bases unmatched to any gene: 11. Germline CDR1 is LGHNA and CDR2 is YSLEER. CDR3 length: 17 amino acids. The CDR3 spells CASSHPPSGGKYNEQFF. As DNA, the CDR3 is TGCGCCAGCAGCCATCCTCCCAGCGGGGGAAAATACAATGAGCAGTTCTTC.

This clone was observed at least ten times. The chain recombines TRBV27 with TRBJ2-3; D is unclear. V was cut by 3 bases and J by 2 bases, with 9 bases left in between. This CDR3 has 14 residues. Germline lookup yields CDR1 MNHEY and CDR2 SMNVEV (reference sequence). The CDR3 sequence: CASSLSPLTDTQYF. CDR3 DNA sequence: TGTGCCAGCAGTTTGTCGCCCCTCACAGATACGCAGTATTTT.